The sequence of this T cell receptor (beta chain) was determined in a study of T cell responses to AZD1222 COVID-19 vaccine. At the level of the study: It was second doses at about 4 or about 12 weeks that were pooled.

This clone was counted once. The antigen is undetermined. The study, taken as a whole, reports: The reported proportion of spike-specific TCRs targeting unmutated variant regions was nearly half. Of the AZD1222 recipients, only 5 to 7 were seropositive at baseline.

Data came from immunoSEQ multiplex PCR; TCRdb stores just in-frame clones and leaves some out. Of tens of thousands of clones in the sample, around 90% are singletons; the top ten hold 2% to 3%. The germline V and J ends were trimmed by 2 bases and 7 bases, with 15 bases remaining between them. The CDR3 length is 15 residues. Germline V lookup: CDR1 LNHDA, CDR2 SQIVND (reference sequence). The sequencing here drew on peripheral blood, taken on day 0 of AZD1222 vaccination. V gene TRBV19 combines with J gene TRBJ1-5, with a weak D call TRBD1 (6 bases). The source is an adult in good health. This CDR3 is CASSIMGGQLQPQHF. The CDR3 coding sequence is TGTGCCAGTAGTATAATGGGGGGCCAGTTACAGCCCCAGCATTTT.